Described below is a single TCR beta chain sequence and its context. The sample is drawn from a study of blood T cell repertoires in COVID-19. Study-wide background: COVID-19 samples from acute and convalescent phases originated in the United States, Italy and Spain. In each case, the material was cDNA or gDNA derived from T cells, B-cell-depleted T cells, or PBMCs.

CDR3 length: 13 amino acids. V lost 4 bases and J 14 bases, leaving 18 bases between the germline ends. CDR1 SGHVS and CDR2 FQNEAQ come from the germline V gene. In the original analysis: The assay estimated nucleated cells by amplifying reference gene primers. TCRdb's copy holds only in-frame clones and misses some; the assay was immunoSEQ multiplex PCR. That table is the source of V, J and clone size, and D and trimming were worked out from the DNA. The sample has fewer than 200,000 clones, roughly 87% seen once. Sequencing input: peripheral blood. V and J are TRBV7-8 and TRBJ2-1; tentative D call: TRBD1 (6 bases). This sequence was found in a woman aged 50 to 60 with acute or convalescent COVID-19. CDR3 sequence reads: CASSSQLTGLKFF. The CDR3 region has the DNA TGTGCCAGCAGCTCGCAACTTACAGGGTTGAAGTTCTTC.